This T cell receptor beta chain is from a study of cytomegalovirus exposure and HLA in healthy donors. Points from the study as a whole: In a later analysis, a missense DCLRE1C variant was linked to TCR beta V- and J-gene trimming.

This clone showed up just once. The antigen remains undetermined. This PCR relied on a set of 60 Vbeta primers and 13 Jbeta primers. Produced via immunoSEQ multiplex PCR; TCRdb's table is partial and in-frame only. The data hold about 190,000 clones, with almost 80% observed a single time. After removal of 3 bases from V and 5 bases from J, the junction contained 7 bases not matched to a gene. The CDR3 is 15 residues long. Germline values: CDR1 MGHRA, CDR2 YSYEKL. Sequencing was done on a sample of PBMCs. The receptor was derived from a woman aged 18-29 years in good health and CMV-seronegative. The V and J genes are TRBV4-1 and TRBJ1-2; 9 positions agree with TRBD1. CDR3 nucleotides: TGCGCCAGCAGCCACCCGGGACAGGGTTCTTATGGCTACACCTTC. This gives the protein CASSHPGQGSYGYTF.